A single sample is the source of the 19 T cell receptor beta chains below, sequenced in a study of blood T cells in healthy people across ages. Using a J-beta primer mix together with a sample-barcoded 5' primer, a second PCR was run for roughly 6 to 12 cycles. Using its own MiXCR run on the 5' RACE reads, TCRdb lists one record per CDR3 protein. Here the sample spans about 1.5 million distinct CDR3 sequences, approximately 42% being singletons. The sample taken for sequencing was blood. The receptors shown here come from a woman younger than 30 in good health.

This clonotype was observed a few times. The chain links TRBV9 to TRBJ2-7; 7 bases are shared with TRBD1. V lost 2 bases, J lost 2 bases, and 4 bases stayed unmatched. This CDR3 comprises 14 residues. Germline-derived CDR1 and CDR2 are SGDLS and YYNGEE. CDR3 region: CASSVTGNPYEQYF. The DNA for the CDR3 is TGTGCCAGCAGCGTGACAGGGAATCCCTACGAGCAGTACTTC.

This CDR3 reads CSVEARNSYNEQFF. The DNA for the CDR3 is TGCAGCGTTGAGGCTCGTAACTCCTACAATGAGCAGTTCTTC. This rearrangement joins TRBV29-1 to TRBJ2-1; D is uncertain. Germline V gives CDR1 SQVTM, CDR2 ANQGSEA. V lost 3 bases to trimming and J lost 0 bases, with 9 bases between them. The CDR3 has 14 residues.

This clonotype was counted only a few times. This rearrangement joins TRBV12-3 or TRBV12-4 to TRBJ2-5; no firm D call. The CDR3 has 15 amino acids. Deletions cut 1 base from V and 0 bases from J, with 9 bases between. The CDR3 sequence: CASSLGSLDQETQYF. In DNA, the CDR3 is TGTGCCAGCAGTTTAGGGTCCCTGGACCAAGAGACCCAGTACTTC.

The rearrangement uses TRBV7-2 and TRBJ2-1, with D possibly being TRBD2 (6 bases). This CDR3 has 16 residues. Germline-derived CDR1 and CDR2 are SGHTA and FQGNSA. The ends were cut back, 2 bases at V and 4 bases at J, with 15 bases in the middle. In DNA, the CDR3 is TGTGCCAGCAGCTTAAGTGCTAGCGAGAGATACAATGAGCAGTTCTTC. This codes for CASSLSASERYNEQFF. Full variable domain (missing parts from reference TRBV7-2 and TRBJ2-1): GAGVSQSPSNKVTEKGKDVELRCDPISGHTALYWYRQSLGQGLEFLIYFQGNSAPDKSGLPSDRFSAERTGGSVSTLTIQRTQQEDSAVYLCASSLSASERYNEQFFGPGTRLTVL.

This chain uses TRBV20-1 with TRBJ2-3; D possibly uses TRBD1 or TRBD2 (5 bases each). Germline lookup yields CDR1 DFQATT and CDR2 SNEGSKA (reference sequence). Between the trimmed V and J ends, which lost 3 bases and 2 bases, there was a span of 15 bases. The CDR3 spans 15 residues. CDR3 amino acids: CSASGALGTTDTQYF. For the CDR3, the DNA is TGCAGTGCTAGCGGGGCCCTAGGAACCACAGATACGCAGTATTTT.

The chain has TRBV28 and TRBJ2-6; D is perhaps TRBD1 (5 bases). The CDR3 runs 14 residues. Trimming removed 11 bases from V and 2 bases from J, with 13 bases in between. Germline CDR1 reads MDHEN; CDR2 reads SYDVKM. The CDR3, as DNA: TGTGCCTCCCAAGGGGTTCCTGGGGCCAACGTCCTGACTTTC. Its protein is CASQGVPGANVLTF.

This clonotype has just one count. J is TRBJ2-1 and V is TRBV6-2 or TRBV6-3; 7 nucleotides line up with TRBD2. CDR1 and CDR2 (germline): MNHEY, SVGEGT. The CDR3 is 15 amino acids. Trimming at V came to 6 bases and at J to 1 base, leaving 6 bases not matched to a gene. The CDR3 loop is CASRTSGTSYNEQFF. The DNA for the CDR3 is TGTGCCAGCAGGACCAGCGGGACTTCCTACAATGAGCAGTTCTTC.

The chain couples TRBV19 to TRBJ1-1; the D is unclear. This CDR3 spans 12 amino acids. Trimming left V 1 base short and J 5 bases short, with 5 bases between. Germline assignment: CDR1 LNHDA and CDR2 SQIVND (reference sequence). CDR3 sequence: CASSIGRTEAFF. The CDR3, as DNA: TGTGCCAGTAGTATAGGGCGAACTGAAGCTTTCTTT.

The chain employs TRBV2 and TRBJ2-3; D unclear. This CDR3 is built from 11 residues. Germline CDR1 SNHLY, CDR2 FYNNEI. Trimming removed 4 bases at V and 7 bases at J, with 6 bases between. This CDR3 is CASSATYTQYF. CDR3 bases: TGTGCCAGCAGTGCAACCTATACGCAGTATTTT.

The sample holds a few counts of this clonotype. The chain joins TRBV5-1 to TRBJ2-1; D unclear. The CDR3 consists of 13 residues. The germline V gene has CDR1 SGHRS and CDR2 YFSETQ. Trimming took 4 bases from V and 6 from J, leaving 11 bases between them. CDR3 coding DNA: TGCGCCAGCAGCCGCGACCCTGGCAATGAGCAGTTCTTC. Translated, it gives CASSRDPGNEQFF.

The gene calls are TRBV20-1 and TRBJ2-7; D is uncertain. This CDR3 comprises 12 residues. Trimming cost V 3 bases and J 2 bases, with 8 bases left between them. Germline-derived CDR1 and CDR2 are DFQATT and SNEGSKA (reference sequence). The CDR3 DNA reads TGCAGTGCTAGCGAGGTCACCTACGAGCAGTACTTC. Amino acids: CSASEVTYEQYF.

This clonotype was counted once. The chain combines TRBV11-2 with TRBJ1-3; tentative D call: TRBD1 (6 bases). This CDR3 spans 17 amino acids. In germline, CDR1 is SGHAT, CDR2 FQNNGV. The germline V and J ends were trimmed by 5 bases and 3 bases, with 20 bases remaining between them. The CDR3 sequence: CASSPRTAFGSGNTIYF. CDR3 bases: TGTGCCAGCAGCCCGCGGACAGCCTTTGGAAGTGGAAACACCATATATTTT.

The chain uses TRBV20-1 and TRBJ2-1, with 11 nucleotides matching TRBD2. Unmatched junction bases numbered 9, after V lost 5 bases and J lost 15 bases. Per germline, CDR1 DFQATT and CDR2 SNEGSKA (reference sequence). This CDR3 spans 12 amino acids. Written as DNA, the CDR3 is TGCAGTGCTGCCCTAGCGGGAGGTTATCTGTTCTTC. This gives the protein CSAALAGGYLFF.

On this clonotype: Mismatch with germline at one junction end may stem from a read error. The V call is TRBV4-1, the J call TRBJ1-2, with 10 bases aligning to TRBD1. Germline CDR1 reads MGHRA; CDR2 reads YSYEKL. This CDR3 is built from 18 residues. The CDR3 here is CASSQDGTGVRSNYDYTF. As DNA, the CDR3 is TGCGCCAGCAGCCAAGATGGGACAGGGGTACGCTCTAACTATGACTACACCTTC.

This rearrangement joins TRBV7-9 to TRBJ2-7, with TRBD2 matching over 7 bases. The V gene end was trimmed by 7 bases and the J gene end by 0 bases; junction bases not matched to a gene: 12. The CDR3 runs to 16 residues. In germline, CDR1 is SEHNR, CDR2 FQNEAQ (reference sequence). In nucleotides, the CDR3 is TGTGCCAGCACCCTCTCCCGGGGGGTAACCTCCTACGAGCAGTACTTC. This sequence encodes CASTLSRGVTSYEQYF. The full variable domain, its missing parts supplied by reference TRBV7-9 and TRBJ2-7, is DTGVSQNPRHKITKRGQNVTFRCDPISEHNRLYWYRQTLGQGPEFLTYFQNEAQLEKSRLLSDRFSAERPKGSFSTLEIQRTEQGDSAMYLCASTLSRGVTSYEQYFGPGTRLTVT.

The chain carries TRBV27 and TRBJ1-5; unclear D gene. In germline, CDR1 is MNHEY, CDR2 SMNVEV (reference sequence). Trimming removed 3 bases from V and 2 bases from J, with 8 bases in between. This CDR3 comprises 14 residues. CDR3 DNA: TGTGCCAGCAGTTTTTCAGATGGCAATCAGCCCCAGCATTTT. It translates to CASSFSDGNQPQHF.

The V and J genes are TRBV27 and TRBJ2-5, with D possibly being TRBD2 (5 bases). The CDR3 length is 11 residues. The germline gives CDR1 MNHEY, CDR2 SMNVEV (reference sequence). Trimming shortened V by 5 bases and J by 11 bases, and 12 bases separated the two germline ends. In DNA, the CDR3 is TGTGCCAGCAGTAACGTTATAGCGCAGTACTTC. It codes for CASSNVIAQYF.

The count of this clonotype is one. A junction boundary mismatches the germline segment, possibly from a read error. V usage is TRBV24-1 and J usage is TRBJ2-7; 9 bases map to TRBD2. Germline assignment: CDR1 KGHDR and CDR2 SFDVKD. This CDR3 spans 18 amino acids. The CDR3 here is CAPSDLTGPGLADNEQYF. The CDR3 nucleotides are TGTGCCCCCAGTGATTTGACAGGGCCGGGACTAGCCGACAATGAGCAGTACTTC.

V gene TRBV21-1 combines with J gene TRBJ2-1; the table's TRBD1 call for D was not verified on the DNA. The J call may be faulty, since TRBJ2-7 better matches the DNA end. TRBV21-1 constitutes a pseudogene. This CDR3 spans 16 amino acids. The CDR3 is CASSTWTGCSYNEQYF. DNA of the CDR3: TGTGCCAGCAGCACCTGGACAGGGTGCTCCTACAATGAGCAGTACTTC.